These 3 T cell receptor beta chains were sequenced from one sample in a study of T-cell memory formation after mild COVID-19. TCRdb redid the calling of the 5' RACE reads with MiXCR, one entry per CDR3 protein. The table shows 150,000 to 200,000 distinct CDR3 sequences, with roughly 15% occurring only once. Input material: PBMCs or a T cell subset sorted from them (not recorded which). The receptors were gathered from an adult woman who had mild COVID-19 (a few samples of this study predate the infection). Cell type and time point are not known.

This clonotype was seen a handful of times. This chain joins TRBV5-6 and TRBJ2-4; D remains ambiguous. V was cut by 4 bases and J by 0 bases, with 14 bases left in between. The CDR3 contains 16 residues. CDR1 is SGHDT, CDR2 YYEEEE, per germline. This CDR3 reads CASSPPGNIAKNIQYF. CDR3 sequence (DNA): TGTGCCAGCAGCCCCCCGGGCAACATAGCCAAAAACATTCAGTACTTC.

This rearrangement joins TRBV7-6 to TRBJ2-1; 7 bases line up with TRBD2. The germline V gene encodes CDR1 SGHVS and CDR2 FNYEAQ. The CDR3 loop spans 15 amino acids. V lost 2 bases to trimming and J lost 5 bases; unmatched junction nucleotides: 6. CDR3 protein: CASSLSGLVNNEQFF. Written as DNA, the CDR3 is TGTGCCAGCAGCTTATCCGGACTAGTAAACAATGAGCAGTTCTTC.

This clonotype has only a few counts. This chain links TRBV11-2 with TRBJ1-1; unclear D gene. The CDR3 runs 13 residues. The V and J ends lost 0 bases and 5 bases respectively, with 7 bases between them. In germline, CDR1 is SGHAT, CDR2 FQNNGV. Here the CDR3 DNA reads TGTGCCAGCAGCTTAGATTCTTGGACTGAAGCTTTCTTT. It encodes CASSLDSWTEAFF.